These 13 T cell receptor beta chains came from one sample sequenced in a study of shared clonotypes between healthy human individuals. Repertoires were generated with immunoSEQ multiplex PCR, while TCRdb's copy carries only in-frame clones and drops some. The data contain about 500,000 clones, 70% to 80% of them singletons. The sequenced material came from PBMCs. All receptors come from a woman aged 40 to 49 in good health. Some clones in this sample may be carry-over from other donors' samples.

As to this clone: Other DNA variants within this sample encode the same CDR3. V gene TRBV7-6 combines with J gene TRBJ2-7, with D maybe TRBD2 (5 bases). Looked up from germline, CDR1 is SGHVS and CDR2 is FNYEAQ. This CDR3 has 14 amino acids. Trimming removed 1 base from V and 3 bases from J, with 10 bases in between. The CDR3 DNA reads TGTGCCAGCAGCTTAGACGATCGGGGCTACGAGCAGTACTTC. Translated: CASSLDDRGYEQYF.

Details on this clone: Only one base separates this from a far larger clonotype, so it likely reflects a read error. This sample also contains other DNA sequences that code for the same CDR3. The gene calls are TRBV20-1 and TRBJ2-2; a possible D gene is TRBD2 (6 bases). This CDR3 contains 11 residues. Germline V gene sequence: CDR1 DFQATT, CDR2 SNEGSKA (reference sequence). This CDR3 reads CSARSPGELFF. The CDR3 DNA reads as TGCAGTGCTAGATCGCCGGGGGAGCTGTTCTTT.

This rearrangement joins TRBV2 to TRBJ2-7, with 13 positions matching TRBD2. V dropped 6 bases and J dropped 3; count of bases not matched to a gene: 17. In germline, CDR1 is SNHLY, CDR2 FYNNEI. The CDR3 has 19 amino acids. For the CDR3, the DNA is TGTGCCAGCAGCTGGTCTAGGACTAGCGGGAGCGGGAAAGACTACGAGCAGTACTTC. Residues: CASSWSRTSGSGKDYEQYF.

This chain connects TRBV18 to TRBJ2-7; D might be TRBD1 (5 bases). V was clipped by 3 bases and J by 1 base, with 13 bases between them. The CDR3 runs 15 residues. From germline, CDR1 is KGHSH and CDR2 LQKENI. DNA for the CDR3: TGTGCCAGCTCACCCCCCGCAGGGCCGTCCTACGAGCAGTACTTC. This translates into CASSPPAGPSYEQYF.

This CDR3 is CASSRPTSGDNNEQFF. CDR3 in DNA: TGCGCCAGCAGCCGACCAACTAGCGGGGACAACAATGAGCAGTTCTTC. This chain links TRBV4-1 with TRBJ2-1; 10 nucleotides align to TRBD2. Looked up from germline, CDR1 is MGHRA and CDR2 is YSYEKL. V shed 4 bases, J shed 5 bases, and the junction held 8 bases outside the gene matches. This CDR3 has 16 amino acids.

This chain links TRBV5-6 with TRBJ2-7; D gene uncertain. The germline V and J ends were trimmed by 4 bases and 4 bases, with 12 bases remaining between them. Germline V CDR1 and CDR2: SGHDT, YYEEEE. This CDR3 contains 13 residues. The CDR3 region has the DNA TGTGCCAGCAGCCCTGGGGTGGTTTACGAGCAGTACTTC. It codes for CASSPGVVYEQYF.

In the case of this clone: Since a much larger clone is just one base distant, this may be a read error. The chain uses TRBV27 and TRBJ2-7; 13 bases are a match to TRBD2. CDR1 is MNHEY and CDR2 is SMNVEV in the germline V gene (reference sequence). There are 16 residues in the CDR3. Trimming at V came to 5 bases and at J to 2 bases, leaving 6 bases not matched to a gene. CDR3 nucleotides: TGTGCCAGCAGTGGAACGACTAGCGGGAGGCCCTACGAGCAGTACTTC. Translation gives CASSGTTSGRPYEQYF.

In this sample, this clone turned up a few times. V is TRBV18 and J is TRBJ1-1; D unclear. The germline V and J ends were trimmed by 4 bases and 1 base, with 13 bases remaining between them. The V gene's germline CDR1 is KGHSH and CDR2 LQKENI. The CDR3 sequence is 15 residues long. The CDR3 bases are TGTGCCAGCTCACAAGGTGTGGTGGAGAACACTGAAGCTTTCTTT. Translating it yields CASSQGVVENTEAFF.

The gene calls are TRBV28 and TRBJ2-7; D remains ambiguous. Trimming shortened V by 4 bases and J by 2 bases, and 21 bases separated the two germline ends. CDR3 length equals 17 residues. The germline V gene has CDR1 MDHEN and CDR2 SYDVKM. The CDR3 bases are TGTGCCAGCAGTTCTATCGGCGGCGGCTCCCCAACCTACGAGCAGTACTTC. It encodes CASSSIGGGSPTYEQYF. The complete variable domain, with remaining parts taken from reference TRBV28 and TRBJ2-7, reads DVKVTQSSRYLVKRTGEKVFLECVQDMDHENMFWYRQDPGLGLRLIYFSYDVKMKEKGDIPEGYSVSREKKERFSLILESASTNQTSMYLCASSSIGGGSPTYEQYFGPGTRLTVT.

The chain links TRBV28 to TRBJ2-7; 10 nucleotides match TRBD2. The CDR3 loop spans 17 amino acids. J gave up 0 bases and V 5 bases, and 10 bases lay outside the gene matches. Germline V gene sequence: CDR1 MDHEN, CDR2 SYDVKM. Here the CDR3 reads CASSALTSGPSSYEQYF. CDR3 in DNA: TGTGCCAGCAGTGCCTTGACTAGCGGGCCTAGCTCCTACGAGCAGTACTTC.

The V and J genes are TRBV27 and TRBJ2-7; tentative D call: TRBD2 (5 bases). Trimming cost V 6 bases and J 2 bases, with 14 bases left between them. Per the germline V gene, CDR1 is MNHEY and CDR2 is SMNVEV (reference sequence). CDR3 size: 14 residues. CDR3 sequence: CASSPSGPTYEQYF. Written as DNA, the CDR3 is TGTGCCAGCAGCCCCAGCGGTCCGACCTACGAGCAGTACTTC.

The V call is TRBV9, the J call TRBJ2-7; the match to TRBD1 covers 8 bases. Trimming removed 3 bases from V and 7 bases from J; junction bases left unmatched: 12. Germline lookup yields CDR1 SGDLS and CDR2 YYNGEE. The CDR3 is 15 residues long. This CDR3 is CASSDRTGRRAEQYF. The CDR3 bases are TGTGCCAGCAGCGACCGGACAGGGCGCAGGGCGGAGCAGTACTTC.

The gene calls are TRBV27 and TRBJ1-6; no definite D call. V was pared by 6 bases and J by 8 bases, with 17 bases between. The CDR3 runs to 15 residues. The germline V gene encodes CDR1 MNHEY and CDR2 SMNVEV (reference sequence). The DNA for the CDR3 is TGTGCCAGCAGCCCAATACCCGGCTGGGATTCACCCCTCCACTTT. It codes for CASSPIPGWDSPLHF.